This TCR beta chain was recorded in a study of blood T cell repertoires in COVID-19. Overall study context: Sites in the United States, Italy and Spain provided acute and convalescent COVID-19 samples.

Assay used: immunoSEQ multiplex PCR; TCRdb lists only in-frame clones, some missing. The sample has 93,000 or so clones; more than 70% are singletons. Between the trimmed V and J ends, which lost 5 bases and 9 bases, there was a span of 20 bases. The CDR3 loop spans 15 amino acids. Germline lookup yields CDR1 MDHEN and CDR2 SYDVKM. Sequencing was done on a sample of peripheral blood. The chain is built from TRBV28 and TRBJ1-5, with D perhaps TRBD1 (5 bases). The receptor comes from a woman aged 55 to 70 with acute or convalescent COVID-19. CDR3 in amino acids: CASSDDQQVSGPQHF. CDR3 DNA sequence: TGTGCCAGCAGTGACGATCAACAGGTCTCGGGGCCCCAGCATTTT. Variable domain in full (rest from reference TRBV28 and TRBJ1-5): DVKVTQSSRYLVKRTGEKVFLECVQDMDHENMFWYRQDPGLGLRLIYFSYDVKMKEKGDIPEGYSVSREKKERFSLILESASTNQTSMYLCASSDDQQVSGPQHFGDGTRLSIL.